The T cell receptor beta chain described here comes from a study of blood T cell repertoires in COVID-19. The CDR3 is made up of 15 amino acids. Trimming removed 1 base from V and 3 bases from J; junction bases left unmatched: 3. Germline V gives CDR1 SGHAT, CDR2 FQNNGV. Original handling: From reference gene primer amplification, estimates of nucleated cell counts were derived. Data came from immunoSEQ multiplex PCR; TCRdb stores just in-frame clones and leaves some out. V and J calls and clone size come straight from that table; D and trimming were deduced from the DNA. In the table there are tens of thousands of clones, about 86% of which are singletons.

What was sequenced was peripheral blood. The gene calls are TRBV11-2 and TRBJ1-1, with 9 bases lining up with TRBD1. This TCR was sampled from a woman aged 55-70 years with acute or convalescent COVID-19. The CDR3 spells CASSLVRTGDTEAFF. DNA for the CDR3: TGTGCCAGCAGCTTAGTCAGGACAGGGGACACTGAAGCTTTCTTT.